This T cell receptor beta chain was recorded in a study of long-term antiretroviral therapy in people with HIV. Study-level information: Initial samples were collected about a decade before the 2015 immediate-ART recommendation.

The CDR3 sequence is 15 residues long. Looked up from germline, CDR1 is SGHDT and CDR2 is YYEEEE. V lost 0 bases and J lost 4, with 13 bases in between. This clone is medium-sized (0.01 to 0.1%). The authors ran the immunoSEQ assay, v3.0, at survey level. Measured with immunoSEQ multiplex PCR; TCRdb has only the in-frame clones, and not every one. The sample lists some 16,000 clones; 75% to 85% were seen once. The chain carries TRBV5-6 and TRBJ1-2; the D gene is possibly TRBD1 (5 bases). This clonotype was sampled from a man aged 18-30 years with HIV. Sequencing was performed on unsorted PBMCs, taken 0.1 years before starting antiretroviral therapy. CDR3 sequence reads: CASSLVSLGGYGYTF. The DNA for the CDR3 is TGTGCCAGCAGCTTGGTTAGTCTCGGGGGCTATGGCTACACCTTC.